Listed below are T cell receptor beta chains from one sample, sequenced in a study of blood T cell repertoires in COVID-19. Here immunoSEQ multiplex PCR was the method, and the copy in TCRdb shows in-frame clones only, minus some. The sample consists of around 370,000 clones, around nine tenths of them appearing once. Sample: peripheral blood. These receptors were obtained from a woman younger than 35 who had recovered from COVID-19. Both conserved end residues are part of each CDR3. Fields, in order: V gene, clone size, D gene, J gene, CDR3 protein, CDR3 DNA. The D gene is left open where the match is weak. Clone size, where shown, is once, few, many, or a class for clones that have expanded.

V: TRBV7-8
size: -
D: TRBD1
J: TRBJ1-2
CDR3: CASSPFRGRGYGYTF
DNA: TGTGCCAGCAGCCCGTTCAGGGGGCGAGGGTATGGCTACACCTTC

V: TRBV5-4
size: -
D: TRBD2
J: TRBJ2-3
CDR3: CASSLVGLAGVDTQYF
DNA: TGTGCCAGCAGCTTGGTAGGACTAGCGGGTGTAGATACGCAGTATTTT

V: TRBV19
size: -
D: TRBD1
J: TRBJ2-4
CDR3: CASSPSGTGRGELQVGAKNIQYF
DNA: TGTGCCAGTAGTCCCAGCGGGACAGGGAGGGGTGAACTACAAGTTGGAGCCAAAAACATTCAGTACTTC

V: TRBV29-1
size: -
D: TRBD2
J: TRBJ2-3
CDR3: CSVVDPVAGITDTQYF
DNA: TGCAGCGTGGTGGATCCGGTAGCGGGCATCACAGATACGCAGTATTTT

V: TRBV15
size: once
D: TRBD1
J: TRBJ2-1
CDR3: CATSRGDRGLSYNEQFF
DNA: TGTGCCACCAGCAGAGGGGACAGGGGACTTTCCTACAATGAGCAGTTCTTC

V: TRBV11-2
size: -
D: -
J: TRBJ2-3
CDR3: CASSLWGRANTDTQYF
DNA: TGTGCCAGCAGCCTATGGGGGCGGGCAAACACAGATACGCAGTATTTT

V: TRBV7-2
size: -
D: TRBD2
J: TRBJ2-1
CDR3: CASSLSGLAGINEQFF
DNA: TGTGCCAGCAGCCTGTCGGGACTAGCGGGAATTAATGAGCAGTTCTTC

V: TRBV11-2
size: -
D: -
J: TRBJ1-1
CDR3: CASSPGEGNMNTEAFF
DNA: TGTGCCAGCAGTCCCGGGGAGGGAAACATGAACACTGAAGCTTTCTTT

V: TRBV5-1
size: few
D: -
J: TRBJ2-5
CDR3: CASSSANRANWETQYF
DNA: TGCGCCAGCAGCTCGGCTAACAGGGCAAATTGGGAGACCCAGTACTTC

V: TRBV27
size: -
D: -
J: TRBJ1-5
CDR3: CASSFSAGFRNQPQHF
DNA: TGTGCCAGCAGTTTCTCCGCGGGATTCCGCAATCAGCCCCAGCATTTT

V: TRBV10-2
size: -
D: TRBD1
J: TRBJ1-5
CDR3: CASSEALGTGNQPQHF
DNA: TGCGCCAGCAGTGAGGCTTTAGGGACAGGAAATCAGCCCCAGCATTTT

V: TRBV27
size: -
D: -
J: TRBJ1-2
CDR3: CASSLSNKPGPYGYTF
DNA: TGTGCCAGCAGTTTATCGAATAAGCCAGGGCCCTATGGCTACACCTTC

V: TRBV10-1
size: -
D: TRBD1
J: TRBJ1-1
CDR3: CASSSGGSEAFF
DNA: TGCGCCAGCAGTTCAGGGGGGTCTGAAGCTTTCTTT

V: TRBV24-1
size: once
D: -
J: TRBJ1-4
CDR3: CATSVGKTRGEKLFF
DNA: TGTGCCACCAGTGTGGGGAAGACCAGGGGTGAAAAACTGTTTTTT

V: TRBV27
size: -
D: -
J: TRBJ2-1
CDR3: CASTRNRGGYNEQFF
DNA: TGTGCCAGCACCAGAAACAGGGGGGGGTACAATGAGCAGTTCTTC

V: TRBV7-8
size: -
D: TRBD2
J: TRBJ2-3
CDR3: CASSQTGTSGRGITDTQYF
DNA: TGTGCCAGCAGCCAGACCGGGACTAGCGGGCGTGGTATCACAGATACGCAGTATTTT